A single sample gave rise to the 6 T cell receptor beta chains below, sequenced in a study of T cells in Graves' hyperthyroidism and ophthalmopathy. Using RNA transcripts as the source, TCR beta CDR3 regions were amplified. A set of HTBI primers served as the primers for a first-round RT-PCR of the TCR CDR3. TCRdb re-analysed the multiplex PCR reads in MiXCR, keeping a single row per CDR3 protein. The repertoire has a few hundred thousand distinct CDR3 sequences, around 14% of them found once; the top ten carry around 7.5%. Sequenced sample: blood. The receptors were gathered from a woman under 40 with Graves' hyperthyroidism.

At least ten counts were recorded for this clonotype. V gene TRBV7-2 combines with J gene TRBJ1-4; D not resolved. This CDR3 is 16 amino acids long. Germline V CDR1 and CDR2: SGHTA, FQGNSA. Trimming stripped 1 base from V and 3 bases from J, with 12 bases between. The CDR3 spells CASSLVLRGANEKLFF. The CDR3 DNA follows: TGTGCCAGCAGCTTAGTTCTACGCGGGGCTAATGAAAAACTGTTTTTT.

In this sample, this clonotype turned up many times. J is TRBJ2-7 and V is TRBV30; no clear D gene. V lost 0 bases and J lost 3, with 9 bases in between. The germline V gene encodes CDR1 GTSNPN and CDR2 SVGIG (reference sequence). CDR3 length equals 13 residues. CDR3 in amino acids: CAWSVVTDYEQYF. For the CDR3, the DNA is TGTGCCTGGAGTGTAGTTACGGACTACGAGCAGTACTTC.

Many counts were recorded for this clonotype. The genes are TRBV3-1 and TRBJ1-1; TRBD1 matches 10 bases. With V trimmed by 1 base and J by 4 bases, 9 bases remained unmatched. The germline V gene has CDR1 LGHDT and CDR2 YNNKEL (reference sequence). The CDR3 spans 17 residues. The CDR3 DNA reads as TGTGCCAGCAGCCAAGTCCCGGGACAGGGGTCGGCCACTGAAGCTTTCTTT. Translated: CASSQVPGQGSATEAFF.

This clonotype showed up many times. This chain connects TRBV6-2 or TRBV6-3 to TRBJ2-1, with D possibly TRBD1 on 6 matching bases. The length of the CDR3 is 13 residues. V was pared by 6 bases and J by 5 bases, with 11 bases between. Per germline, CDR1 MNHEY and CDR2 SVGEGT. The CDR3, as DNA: TGTGCCAGCAGGGAACAGGGAGACAATGAGCAGTTCTTC. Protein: CASREQGDNEQFF.

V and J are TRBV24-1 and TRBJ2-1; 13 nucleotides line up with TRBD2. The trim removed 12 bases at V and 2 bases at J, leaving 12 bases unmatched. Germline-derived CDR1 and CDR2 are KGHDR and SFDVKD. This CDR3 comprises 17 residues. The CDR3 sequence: CAAHVGLAGVTYNEQFF. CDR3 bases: TGTGCCGCTCACGTCGGACTAGCGGGAGTAACCTACAATGAGCAGTTCTTC.

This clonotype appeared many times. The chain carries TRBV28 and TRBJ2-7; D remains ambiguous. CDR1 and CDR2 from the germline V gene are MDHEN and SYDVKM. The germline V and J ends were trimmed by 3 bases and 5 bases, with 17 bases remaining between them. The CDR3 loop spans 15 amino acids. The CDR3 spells CASSFFLDRLDEQYF. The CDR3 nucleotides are TGTGCCAGCAGTTTTTTCTTGGACCGCCTTGACGAGCAGTACTTC.